Below are 27 T cell receptor beta chains sequenced from a single sample in a study of blood T cell repertoires in COVID-19. Assay: immunoSEQ multiplex PCR; the TCRdb copy retains only in-frame clones and omits some. The sample holds approximately 110,000 clones, 90% to 95% seen once. The specimen was peripheral blood. All receptors come from a man aged 45-60 years with COVID-19, enrolled during active disease.

This clone was recorded once. The rearrangement uses TRBV28 and TRBJ2-1; D may be TRBD1 (6 bases). The germline gives CDR1 MDHEN, CDR2 SYDVKM. This CDR3 is built from 14 residues. V lost 6 bases and J lost 2, with 11 bases in between. CDR3 sequence: CASRGAGTYNEQFF. CDR3 coding DNA: TGTGCCAGCAGGGGGGCGGGTACCTACAATGAGCAGTTCTTC.

The V and J genes are TRBV29-1 and TRBJ2-7; possibly TRBD2 for D (5 bases). Germline V CDR1 and CDR2: SQVTM, ANQGSEA. V was trimmed by 5 bases and J by 6 bases, leaving 17 bases between them. The CDR3 spans 13 residues. The CDR3: CSVLGPERGEQYF. The CDR3 coding sequence is TGCAGCGTTCTAGGCCCCGAACGGGGCGAGCAGTACTTC.

J is TRBJ2-7 and V is TRBV11-2, with 9 bases aligning to TRBD2. Germline V CDR1 and CDR2: SGHAT, FQNNGV. After removal of 5 bases from V and 3 bases from J, the junction contained 5 bases not matched to a gene. The CDR3 has 14 amino acids. The CDR3 sequence: CASSTRLADYEQYF. DNA for the CDR3: TGTGCCAGCAGCACCCGACTAGCGGACTACGAGCAGTACTTC.

V usage is TRBV28 and J usage is TRBJ2-1, with TRBD2 matching over 7 bases. Unmatched junction bases numbered 6, after V lost 2 bases and J lost 8 bases. The germline V gene encodes CDR1 MDHEN and CDR2 SYDVKM. The CDR3 has 14 amino acids. The CDR3 protein is CASSLGGRVDEQFF. CDR3 sequence (DNA): TGTGCCAGCAGTTTAGGCGGGAGAGTGGATGAGCAGTTCTTC. The variable domain in full, completed from reference TRBV28 and TRBJ2-1, reads DVKVTQSSRYLVKRTGEKVFLECVQDMDHENMFWYRQDPGLGLRLIYFSYDVKMKEKGDIPEGYSVSREKKERFSLILESASTNQTSMYLCASSLGGRVDEQFFGPGTRLTVL.

This sequence joins TRBV11-2 and TRBJ2-3; 12 positions match TRBD1. Germline V gene sequence: CDR1 SGHAT, CDR2 FQNNGV. Trimming at V came to 5 bases and at J to 1 base, leaving 4 bases not matched to a gene. This CDR3 contains 16 residues. CDR3 sequence reads: CASSSRDRGRTDTQYF. In DNA, the CDR3 is TGTGCCAGCAGCAGTAGGGACAGGGGGCGCACAGATACGCAGTATTTT.

This chain uses TRBV7-2 with TRBJ2-7; TRBD1 matches 9 bases. The junction had 5 bases not matched to a gene; V was cut back by 4 bases and J by 1 base. The CDR3 has 15 residues. Germline assignment: CDR1 SGHTA and CDR2 FQGNSA. This chain's CDR3 is CASSYIGQGSYEQYF. The CDR3 DNA sequence: TGTGCCAGCAGCTATATCGGACAGGGGTCCTACGAGCAGTACTTC.

The V gene is TRBV19, the J gene TRBJ1-2; 8 positions agree with TRBD1. The CDR3 loop spans 14 amino acids. CDR1 and CDR2 from the germline V gene are LNHDA and SQIVND (reference sequence). V trimming: 5 bases; J trimming: 8 bases; junction bases outside the gene matches: 10. The CDR3 sequence is CASSLQDRVHGYTF. CDR3 DNA sequence: TGTGCCAGTAGTCTCCAGGACAGGGTACACGGCTACACCTTC.

This chain connects TRBV7-2 to TRBJ1-2, with D unresolved. From germline, CDR1 is SGHTA and CDR2 FQGNSA. This CDR3 is built from 13 residues. V was shortened by 3 bases and J by 3 bases, with 8 bases between the two germline ends. For the CDR3, the DNA is TGTGCCAGCAGCTTGGGCCAGGACTATGGCTACACCTTC. It encodes CASSLGQDYGYTF. Full variable domain (rest looked up from reference TRBV7-2 and TRBJ1-2): GAGVSQSPSNKVTEKGKDVELRCDPISGHTALYWYRQSLGQGLEFLIYFQGNSAPDKSGLPSDRFSAERTGGSVSTLTIQRTQQEDSAVYLCASSLGQDYGYTFGSGTRLTVV.

The chain is built from TRBV6-1 and TRBJ1-2; no reliable D call. Trimming shortened V by 0 bases and J by 7 bases, and 9 bases separated the two germline ends. The length of the CDR3 is 13 residues. Per the germline V gene, CDR1 is MNHNS and CDR2 is SASEGT. CDR3 nucleotides: TGTGCCAGCAGTGAAGCCGAGGGCCTTGGCTACACCTTC. Encoded protein: CASSEAEGLGYTF.

The chain uses TRBV20-1 and TRBJ1-4, with D possibly TRBD1 on 5 matching bases. The CDR3 has 14 residues. Germline V gene data show CDR1 as DFQATT and CDR2 as SNEGSKA (reference sequence). Trimming shortened V by 3 bases and J by 5 bases, and 13 bases separated the two germline ends. The CDR3 spells CSASLGGGNEKLFF. As DNA, the CDR3 is TGCAGTGCTAGTCTTGGCGGGGGGAATGAAAAACTGTTTTTT.

J is TRBJ2-6 and V is TRBV5-6; TRBD1 aligns across 7 bases. CDR1 SGHDT and CDR2 YYEEEE come from the germline V gene. This CDR3 has 17 residues. The ends lost 4 bases at V and 0 bases at J; junction bases unmatched: 7. The DNA for the CDR3 is TGTGCCAGCAGCCAACCCGGACAGGCCTCTGGGGCCAACGTCCTGACTTTC. Translated, it gives CASSQPGQASGANVLTF. The whole variable domain, filled in from reference TRBV5-6 and TRBJ2-6, reads DAGVTQSPTHLIKTRGQQVTLRCSPKSGHDTVSWYQQALGQGPQFIFQYYEEEERQRGNFPDRFSGHQFPNYSSELNVNALLLGDSALYLCASSQPGQASGANVLTFGAGSRLTVL.

The chain combines TRBV19 with TRBJ2-1, with 11 bases identical to TRBD2. The CDR3 extends over 16 amino acids. Trimming at V came to 3 bases and at J to 7 bases, leaving 8 bases not matched to a gene. Germline CDR1 is LNHDA and CDR2 is SQIVND (reference sequence). In DNA, the CDR3 is TGTGCCAGTAGTATCCGCCTAGCGGGAGGAGGAAATGAGCAGTTCTTC. Its protein product is CASSIRLAGGGNEQFF. Using reference TRBV19 and TRBJ2-1 for the parts outside the CDR3, the full variable domain is DGGITQSPKYLFRKEGQNVTLSCEQNLNHDAMYWYRQDPGQGLRLIYYSQIVNDFQKGDIAEGYSVSREKKESFPLTVTSAQKNPTAFYLCASSIRLAGGGNEQFFGPGTRLTVL.

In DNA form, the CDR3 reads TGTGCCAGCACGCGGGACAGCAACAATGAGCAGTTCTTC. Its protein is CASTRDSNNEQFF. V usage is TRBV9 and J usage is TRBJ2-1; tentative D call: TRBD1 (7 bases). CDR1 and CDR2 from the germline V gene are SGDLS and YYNGEE. The V end lost 6 bases, the J end lost 5 bases, and 12 bases lay between the germline ends. The CDR3 spans 13 residues.

The chain is built from TRBV27 and TRBJ2-2; D gene unclear. V was cut by 5 bases and J by 4 bases, with 14 bases left in between. The V gene's germline CDR1 is MNHEY and CDR2 SMNVEV (reference sequence). This CDR3 comprises 15 residues. The CDR3 sequence is CASSRMAQATGELFF. DNA for the CDR3: TGTGCCAGCAGTCGAATGGCTCAGGCCACCGGGGAGCTGTTTTTT.

This clone was seen just once. The chain joins TRBV19 to TRBJ1-1; TRBD1 agrees at 8 bases. Germline values: CDR1 LNHDA, CDR2 SQIVND (reference sequence). V gave up 10 bases and J gave up 4 bases; unmatched junction bases: 8. This CDR3 contains 13 residues. The CDR3 region has the DNA TGTGCCACTCAGACAGGGGCTGGCACTGAAGCTTTCTTT. Residues: CATQTGAGTEAFF.

The chain recombines TRBV5-6 with TRBJ2-2; 13 nucleotides line up with TRBD2. The ends lost 4 bases at V and 7 bases at J; junction bases unmatched: 16. Germline CDR1 SGHDT, CDR2 YYEEEE. This CDR3 region has 19 residues. In DNA form, the CDR3 reads TGTGCCAGCAGCCGCCAATTAATCGGACTAGCGGGAGTCAACGGGGAGCTGTTTTTT. It specifies CASSRQLIGLAGVNGELFF.

This chain uses TRBV19 with TRBJ2-3, with D possibly matching TRBD1 (5 bases). With 4 bases removed from V and 3 bases from J, the gap between germline ends came to 11 bases. This CDR3 is 14 amino acids long. In germline, CDR1 is LNHDA, CDR2 SQIVND (reference sequence). CDR3 DNA: TGTGCCAGTAGTAGAGACAGCGCGACAGATACGCAGTATTTT. Protein product: CASSRDSATDTQYF. The full variable domain, its missing parts supplied by reference TRBV19 and TRBJ2-3, is DGGITQSPKYLFRKEGQNVTLSCEQNLNHDAMYWYRQDPGQGLRLIYYSQIVNDFQKGDIAEGYSVSREKKESFPLTVTSAQKNPTAFYLCASSRDSATDTQYFGPGTRLTVL.

J is TRBJ1-3 and V is TRBV10-3, with D tentatively TRBD1 (6 bases). V dropped 4 bases and J dropped 0 bases, with 22 bases sitting between them. This CDR3 comprises 19 residues. In germline, CDR1 is ENHRY, CDR2 SYGVKD. CDR3 loop: CAISAPGLGGPGSGNTIYF. The CDR3 DNA sequence: TGTGCCATCAGTGCCCCGGGGCTCGGGGGGCCCGGCTCTGGAAACACCATATATTTT.

The chain combines TRBV6-5 with TRBJ2-1; the D gene is possibly TRBD2 (5 bases). Germline lookup yields CDR1 MNHEY and CDR2 SVGAGI. V was clipped by 1 base and J by 5 bases, with 6 bases between them. The CDR3 length is 13 residues. The DNA of the CDR3 is TGTGCCAGCAGTTACTACGGGGACAATGAGCAGTTCTTC. This translates into CASSYYGDNEQFF.

The chain joins TRBV2 to TRBJ2-2; D is possibly TRBD1 (5 bases). Trimming took off 0 bases at V and 4 bases at J, with 12 bases between the two ends. The CDR3 totals 16 residues. Germline CDR1 reads SNHLY; CDR2 reads FYNNEI. CDR3 in amino acids: CASSEAEDRSTGELFF. CDR3 nucleotides: TGTGCCAGCAGTGAAGCTGAAGACAGAAGCACCGGGGAGCTGTTTTTT.

The chain couples TRBV30 to TRBJ1-6; tentative D call: TRBD1 (5 bases). Germline V lookup: CDR1 GTSNPN, CDR2 SVGIG (reference sequence). V lost 1 base to trimming and J lost 9 bases, with 16 bases between them. The length of the CDR3 is 15 residues. CDR3 residues: CAWSATNQGGSPLHF. The CDR3 DNA follows: TGTGCCTGGAGTGCCACAAACCAGGGAGGTTCACCCCTCCACTTT. The variable domain in full, with the rest retrieved from reference TRBV30 and TRBJ1-6, is SQTIHQWPATLVQPVGSPLSLECTVEGTSNPNLYWYRQAAGRGLQLLFYSVGIGQISSEVPQNLSASRPQDRQFILSSKKLLLSDSGFYLCAWSATNQGGSPLHFGNGTRLTVT.

The chain links TRBV5-5 to TRBJ2-7, with 7 bases identical to TRBD1. Germline assignment: CDR1 SGHKS and CDR2 YYEKEE (reference sequence). The CDR3 is 15 residues long. With V trimmed by 1 base and J by 1 base, 5 bases remained unmatched. Here the CDR3 DNA reads TGTGCCAGCAGCTTGATCGGGACAGCATCCTACGAGCAGTACTTC. Its translation is CASSLIGTASYEQYF.

CDR3 in amino acids: CASSMLGTANTGELFF. The CDR3 coding sequence is TGTGCCAGTAGTATGTTAGGGACAGCGAACACCGGGGAGCTGTTTTTT. V gene TRBV19 combines with J gene TRBJ2-2, with 7 bases fitting TRBD1. Germline CDR1 and CDR2: LNHDA and SQIVND (reference sequence). The CDR3 runs to 16 residues. V gave up 3 bases and J gave up 0 bases; unmatched junction bases: 4.

This chain uses TRBV7-9 with TRBJ2-2; 8 bases align to TRBD1. Germline V gene data show CDR1 as SEHNR and CDR2 as FQNEAQ (reference sequence). The CDR3 loop spans 13 amino acids. The V and J ends lost 4 bases and 6 bases, in that order; junction bases with no gene match: 1. The CDR3 nucleotides are TGTGCCAGCAGCTGGGACAGGTCCGGGGAGCTGTTTTTT. Translation gives CASSWDRSGELFF.

The rearrangement links TRBV5-8 to TRBJ1-4, with D unclear. CDR3 length: 13 amino acids. Looked up from germline, CDR1 is SGHTS and CDR2 is YDEGEE. The V and J ends lost 7 bases and 3 bases respectively, with 10 bases between them. The CDR3 DNA sequence: TGTGCCAGCGGTTGGCGGTCTAATGAAAAACTGTTTTTT. Translation: CASGWRSNEKLFF.

This clone has a single count. V is TRBV19 and J is TRBJ1-1; possibly TRBD1 for D (5 bases). The germline gives CDR1 LNHDA, CDR2 SQIVND (reference sequence). Deletions cut 6 bases from V and 1 base from J, with 12 bases between. CDR3 length: 14 amino acids. CDR3: CASSSYQGNTEAFF. In nucleotides, the CDR3 is TGTGCCAGTAGCTCCTATCAGGGGAACACTGAAGCTTTCTTT. Looking up the rest from reference TRBV19 and TRBJ1-1 gives the full variable domain: DGGITQSPKYLFRKEGQNVTLSCEQNLNHDAMYWYRQDPGQGLRLIYYSQIVNDFQKGDIAEGYSVSREKKESFPLTVTSAQKNPTAFYLCASSSYQGNTEAFFGQGTRLTVV.

The J gene is TRBJ2-1, the V gene TRBV4-2; TRBD2 agrees at 16 bases. Looked up from germline, CDR1 is LGHNA and CDR2 is YNFKEQ. CDR3 length: 19 amino acids. V lost 3 bases and J lost 0; bases outside the gene matches: 5. Written as DNA, the CDR3 is TGTGCCAGCAGCCAGGGGGGGACTAGCGGGAGGGGCTCCTACAATGAGCAGTTCTTC. Translated, it gives CASSQGGTSGRGSYNEQFF.